This T cell receptor beta chain was captured by sequencing in a study of T cells in Graves' hyperthyroidism and ophthalmopathy. Study observations and caveats: Most clonotypes expanded in thyroid above 0.001 were likewise present in blood.

This clonotype was seen a handful of times. The antigen is unknown. RNA transcripts provided the source from which TCR beta CDR3 regions were amplified. The TCR CDR3 first-round RT-PCR relied on the HTBI primer set. TCRdb re-called the multiplex PCR reads with MiXCR, one entry per CDR3 protein. The sample consists of more than 300,000 distinct CDR3 sequences, 15% to 20% of them appearing once. The CDR3 is 12 amino acids. Germline CDR1 reads DFQATT; CDR2 reads SNEGSKA (reference sequence). V lost 6 bases to trimming and J lost 0 bases, with 6 bases between them. The rearrangement uses TRBV20-1 and TRBJ1-5, with D hard to call. The source of this sequence is a woman in her thirties with Graves' hyperthyroidism that later progressed to Graves' ophthalmopathy. Source material: blood. The CDR3 region is CSAGTSNQPQHF. The DNA of the CDR3 is TGCAGTGCGGGTACTAGCAATCAGCCCCAGCATTTT.